A single sample gave rise to the 2 T cell receptor beta chains below, sequenced in a study of blood T cell repertoires in COVID-19. The repertoire was sequenced with immunoSEQ multiplex PCR; TCRdb's copy has only in-frame clones and lacks some. The sample gives around 180,000 clones, around 83% of which show up once; 2.5% to 3% is in the top ten. What was sequenced was peripheral blood. The receptor set was obtained from a woman aged 25 to 45 with active or convalescent COVID-19.

Comment on this clone: The same CDR3 arises from other DNA sequences in this sample as well. V and J are TRBV9 and TRBJ1-1, with 9 bases lining up with TRBD1. This CDR3 is built from 13 residues. Losses at the gene ends were 2 bases for V and 5 bases for J; bases not matched to a gene: 1. CDR1 and CDR2 (germline): SGDLS, YYNGEE. This CDR3 is CASSVDRGTEAFF. Here the CDR3 DNA reads TGTGCCAGCAGCGTGGACAGGGGTACTGAAGCTTTCTTT. The complete variable domain, with remaining parts taken from reference TRBV9 and TRBJ1-1, reads DSGVTQTPKHLITATGQRVTLRCSPRSGDLSVYWYQQSLDQGLQFLIQYYNGEERAKGNILERFSAQQFPDLHSELNLSSLELGDSALYFCASSVDRGTEAFFGQGTRLTVV.

This chain uses TRBV24-1 with TRBJ1-4, with D uncertain. V lost 4 bases to trimming and J lost 4 bases, with 6 bases between them. Per germline, CDR1 KGHDR and CDR2 SFDVKD. CDR3 length: 13 residues. CDR3 bases: TGTGCCACCAGTGACAGGAATAATGAAAAACTGTTTTTT. Its translation is CATSDRNNEKLFF.